The rows below give T cell receptor beta chains drawn from one sample of a study of T-cell memory formation after mild COVID-19. TCRdb passed the 5' RACE reads through MiXCR, listing each CDR3 protein once. The sample has fewer than 250,000 distinct CDR3 sequences, around 25% seen once. The source material was PBMCs or a T cell subset sorted from them (not recorded which). The receptor source for this set is an adult woman who had mild COVID-19 (a few samples of this study predate the infection). Cell type and time point are not known. Each CDR3 is given with its conserved first and last residue. The D gene is left open where the match is weak. Not every row has a clone size; where given, it reads once, few, many or a size class.

CDR3aa | CDR3nt | d_gene | abundance | j_gene | v_gene
CASSQDHQGYNEQFF | TGTGCCAGCAGCCAAGATCATCAGGGATACAATGAGCAGTTCTTC | - | - | TRBJ2-1 | TRBV4-2
CASSIPLKTGELFF | TGTGCCAGTAGTATCCCACTGAAGACCGGGGAGCTGTTTTTT | - | once | TRBJ2-2 | TRBV19
CASSYAERGGNEQFF | TGTGCCAGCAGTTACGCCGAGCGGGGGGGAAATGAGCAGTTCTTC | TRBD2 | - | TRBJ2-1 | TRBV6-5
CASSLQGPNTEAFF | TGCGCCAGCAGCCTACAGGGCCCGAACACTGAAGCTTTCTTT | - | - | TRBJ1-1 | TRBV5-1
CASSQDLTGTGELFF | TGTGCCAGCAGCCAAGACCTAACGGGAACCGGGGAGCTGTTTTTT | - | few | TRBJ2-2 | TRBV3-1
CAWVTSAPGPLHF | TGTGCCTGGGTGACTAGTGCGCCGGGACCCCTCCACTTT | - | few | TRBJ1-6 | TRBV30
CSATGVTTSGANVLTF | TGCAGTGCTACGGGGGTGACAACCTCTGGGGCCAACGTCCTGACTTTC | - | once | TRBJ2-6 | TRBV20-1
CASSVSQIWGAFF | TGTGCCAGCAGCGTCAGTCAGATCTGGGGAGCTTTCTTT | - | once | TRBJ1-1 | TRBV7-9
CASGSDSGGNQPQHF | TGTGCCAGTGGTTCAGACAGTGGGGGCAATCAGCCCCAGCATTTT | - | - | TRBJ1-5 | TRBV25-1
CASSYYTSDPYNEQFF | TGTGCCAGCAGTTACTATACTAGCGACCCCTACAATGAGCAGTTCTTC | TRBD2 | few | TRBJ2-1 | TRBV6-2/TRBV6-3
CATSDLTGGPQFF | TGTGCCACCAGTGATTTGACGGGGGGGCCCCAGTTCTTC | TRBD2 | - | TRBJ2-1 | TRBV24-1
CASRKTSGYEQYF | TGTGCCAGTAGGAAAACTAGCGGCTACGAGCAGTACTTC | TRBD2 | many | TRBJ2-7 | TRBV12-3/TRBV12-4
CASSWTSGVFNEQFF | TGTGCCAGCAGCTGGACTAGCGGGGTATTCAATGAGCAGTTCTTC | TRBD2 | many | TRBJ2-1 | TRBV7-9
CASSTPSGRGNEQYF | TGTGCCAGCAGCACCCCAAGCGGGAGAGGCAACGAGCAGTACTTC | TRBD2 | - | TRBJ2-7 | TRBV7-2
CASSRPRGAGEQFF | TGTGCCAGCAGCCGACCTAGGGGGGCGGGTGAGCAGTTCTTC | - | - | TRBJ2-1 | TRBV12-3/TRBV12-4
CASSIGGRINYGYTF | TGTGCCAGCAGCATAGGGGGGCGGATCAACTATGGCTACACCTTC | - | few | TRBJ1-2 | TRBV5-5
CASSQARSGSNEQFF | TGTGCCAGCAGCCAAGCTCGGTCGGGGTCCAATGAGCAGTTCTTC | - | - | TRBJ2-1 | TRBV3-1
CASSVQTEDEQFF | TGTGCCAGCAGCGTTCAAACTGAAGATGAGCAGTTCTTC | - | few | TRBJ2-1 | TRBV7-2
CSVELMGGTIAGF | TGCAGCGTTGAACTGATGGGGGGAACCATCGCGGGCTTC | - | few | TRBJ2-5 | TRBV29-1
CASSFGQGVFGETQYF | TGTGCCAGCAGTTTTGGCCAGGGGGTGTTTGGAGAGACCCAGTACTTC | TRBD1 | - | TRBJ2-5 | TRBV12-3/TRBV12-4
CSVEVPGEVQYF | TGCAGCGTTGAAGTCCCCGGGGAGGTTCAGTACTTC | - | few | TRBJ2-4 | TRBV29-1
CASISSGRSTGELFF | TGTGCCAGCATTTCTAGCGGGAGAAGCACCGGGGAGCTGTTTTTT | TRBD2 | - | TRBJ2-2 | TRBV6-2/TRBV6-3
CASSPLHLYQETQYF | TGTGCCAGCAGCCCACTTCACCTGTACCAAGAGACCCAGTACTTC | - | once | TRBJ2-5 | TRBV7-9
CASSYEGAREKLFF | TGTGCCAGCAGTTACGAGGGGGCGCGGGAAAAACTGTTTTTT | TRBD1 | many | TRBJ1-4 | TRBV6-6
CASRIATNYGYTF | TGCGCCAGCAGAATCGCGACGAACTATGGCTACACCTTC | - | few | TRBJ1-2 | TRBV5-1
CASSVGISYEQYF | TGTGCCAGCAGCGTAGGCATCTCCTACGAGCAGTACTTC | - | few | TRBJ2-7 | TRBV9
CSARDTRTGDSYEQYF | TGCAGTGCTAGAGACACACGGACAGGGGATTCCTACGAGCAGTACTTC | TRBD1 | - | TRBJ2-7 | TRBV20-1
CASGPGTGNFYGYTF | TGTGCCAGCGGCCCCGGGACAGGGAATTTCTATGGCTACACCTTC | TRBD1 | few | TRBJ1-2 | TRBV9
CASSHSRVRYSNQPQHF | TGCGCCAGCAGCCACTCCAGGGTCAGATATAGCAATCAGCCCCAGCATTTT | - | - | TRBJ1-5 | TRBV4-1
CASSLDGVGEQYF | TGTGCCAGCAGCTTGGATGGGGTGGGCGAGCAGTACTTC | - | few | TRBJ2-7 | TRBV5-4
CSARPGQGLQPQHF | TGCAGTGCTAGGCCGGGACAGGGGCTTCAGCCCCAGCATTTT | TRBD1 | many | TRBJ1-5 | TRBV20-1
CASTRTGHSTDTQYF | TGTGCCAGCACCCGAACTGGACATAGCACAGATACGCAGTATTTT | - | - | TRBJ2-3 | TRBV6-2/TRBV6-3
CAISGDSGNEQFF | TGTGCCATCAGTGGTGACAGCGGCAATGAGCAGTTCTTC | - | - | TRBJ2-1 | TRBV10-3
CASSGLAGVGANVLTF | TGTGCCAGCAGTGGACTAGCGGGGGTAGGGGCCAACGTCCTGACTTTC | TRBD2 | - | TRBJ2-6 | TRBV2
CASSLRGTGGLGSYTF | TGTGCCAGCAGCTTAAGGGGGACAGGTGGCCTCGGGAGCTACACCTTC | TRBD1 | - | TRBJ1-2 | TRBV11-3
CASSLGSSGVNEQFF | TGTGCCAGCAGCTTGGGGTCTAGCGGGGTGAATGAGCAGTTCTTC | TRBD2 | few | TRBJ2-1 | TRBV5-6
CASSQGTSDYEQYF | TGTGCCAGCTCCCAAGGGACTAGCGACTACGAGCAGTACTTC | TRBD2 | few | TRBJ2-7 | TRBV18
CASSQAKGTTTDTQYF | TGTGCCAGCAGCCAAGCCAAGGGAACCACCACAGATACGCAGTATTTT | - | many | TRBJ2-3 | TRBV3-1
CASSLASFGNTEAFF | TGCGCCAGCAGCTTGGCATCATTCGGCAACACTGAAGCTTTCTTT | - | - | TRBJ1-1 | TRBV5-1
CASRDTSGLAGTREQFF | TGTGCCAGCAGGGACACTAGCGGACTAGCGGGAACACGTGAGCAGTTCTTC | TRBD2 | - | TRBJ2-1 | TRBV2
CASSLFMQGGEQYF | TGCGCCAGCAGCTTGTTCATGCAGGGTGGTGAGCAGTACTTC | - | - | TRBJ2-7 | TRBV5-1
CATSESTNNQPQHF | TGTGCCACCAGTGAGTCTACGAACAATCAGCCCCAGCATTTT | - | - | TRBJ1-5 | TRBV24-1
CASSLRVLKTEAFF | TGTGCCAGCAGTCTCCGGGTTCTGAAGACTGAAGCTTTCTTT | - | - | TRBJ1-1 | TRBV2
CASRSPGLAIYNEQFF | TGTGCCAGCAGGTCTCCGGGACTAGCGATCTACAATGAGCAGTTCTTC | TRBD2 | - | TRBJ2-1 | TRBV2
CATHRDRGDEQYF | TGTGCCACCCACCGGGACAGGGGAGACGAGCAGTACTTC | TRBD1 | - | TRBJ2-7 | TRBV15
CSVRPRRSSSYEQYF | TGCAGCGTTCGCCCCCGGAGGTCATCCTCCTACGAGCAGTACTTC | - | many | TRBJ2-7 | TRBV29-1
CASSLASGRASEQFF | TGTGCCAGCAGCTTAGCTAGCGGGAGGGCCAGTGAGCAGTTCTTC | TRBD2 | - | TRBJ2-1 | TRBV11-2
CAWTTQGRSNQPQHF | TGTGCCTGGACCACCCAGGGAAGGAGCAATCAGCCCCAGCATTTT | - | - | TRBJ1-5 | TRBV30
CASSIRVNRDEQYF | TGTGCCAGTAGTATAAGGGTGAACCGCGACGAGCAGTACTTC | - | - | TRBJ2-7 | TRBV19
CASSADGSGNTIYF | TGTGCCAGCAGTGCAGACGGCTCTGGAAACACCATATATTTT | - | - | TRBJ1-3 | TRBV9
CASSLPLDSREQFF | TGTGCCAGTAGTCTCCCCCTGGACAGCAGAGAGCAGTTCTTC | - | - | TRBJ2-1 | TRBV19
CASSPGLTEAFF | TGTGCCAGCAGTCCCGGGTTAACTGAAGCTTTCTTT | - | few | TRBJ1-1 | TRBV12-3/TRBV12-4
CASSPALLAKETQYF | TGTGCCAGCAGCCCCGCACTTCTAGCTAAAGAGACCCAGTACTTC | - | few | TRBJ2-5 | TRBV7-9
CASSLGVAGLGETQYF | TGCGCCAGCAGCTTGGGTGTAGCCGGGCTGGGGGAGACCCAGTACTTC | - | - | TRBJ2-5 | TRBV5-1
CASSFHGQGAREQYF | TGTGCCAGCAGCTTTCACGGACAGGGGGCGCGCGAGCAGTACTTC | TRBD1 | few | TRBJ2-7 | TRBV7-2
CASSLAMGGGQLEQYF | TGTGCCAGCAGCTTAGCGATGGGAGGTGGTCAACTCGAGCAGTACTTC | - | - | TRBJ2-7 | TRBV7-2
CASSFTSGGNEQYF | TGTGCCAGCAGTTTCACTAGCGGGGGGAACGAGCAGTACTTC | TRBD2 | - | TRBJ2-7 | TRBV12-3/TRBV12-4
CASSVAGQETYEQYF | TGTGCCAGCAGCGTAGCGGGACAGGAGACCTACGAGCAGTACTTC | TRBD1 | - | TRBJ2-7 | TRBV9
CASAEQVLTDTQYF | TGTGCCAGTGCGGAACAGGTCCTCACAGATACGCAGTATTTT | - | - | TRBJ2-3 | TRBV19